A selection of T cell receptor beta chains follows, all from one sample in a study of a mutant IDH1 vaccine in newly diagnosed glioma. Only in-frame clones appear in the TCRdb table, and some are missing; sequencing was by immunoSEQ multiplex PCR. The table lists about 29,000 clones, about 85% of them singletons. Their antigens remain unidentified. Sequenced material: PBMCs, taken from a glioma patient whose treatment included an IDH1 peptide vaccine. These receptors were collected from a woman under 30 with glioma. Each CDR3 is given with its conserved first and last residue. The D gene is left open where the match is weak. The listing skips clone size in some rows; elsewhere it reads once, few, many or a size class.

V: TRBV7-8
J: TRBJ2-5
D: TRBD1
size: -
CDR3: CASSQRQGNQETQYF
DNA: TGTGCCAGCAGCCAGAGACAGGGCAACCAAGAGACCCAGTACTTC

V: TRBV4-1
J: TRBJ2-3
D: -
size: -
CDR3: CASSQETRSGTDTQYF
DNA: TGCGCCAGCAGCCAAGAGACTAGGTCTGGCACAGATACGCAGTATTTT

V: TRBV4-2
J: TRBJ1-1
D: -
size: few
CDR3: CASSQDLGYRAGGTEAFF
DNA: TGTGCCAGCAGCCAAGATCTAGGATACAGAGCGGGGGGCACTGAAGCTTTCTTT

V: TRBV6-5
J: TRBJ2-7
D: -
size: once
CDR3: CASRGQNPPYEQYF
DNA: TGTGCCAGCAGAGGACAAAATCCCCCCTACGAGCAGTACTTC

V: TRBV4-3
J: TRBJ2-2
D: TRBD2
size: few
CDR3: CASSPGAGVVTGELFF
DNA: TGCGCCAGCAGCCCCGGGGCGGGAGTCGTCACCGGGGAGCTGTTTTTT

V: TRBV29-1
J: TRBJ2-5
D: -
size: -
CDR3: CSALGLPGAQETQYF
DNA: TGCAGCGCCCTAGGTTTACCGGGGGCTCAAGAGACCCAGTACTTC

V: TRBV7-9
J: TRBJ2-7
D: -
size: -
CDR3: CASSNQHRDPTSEQYF
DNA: TGTGCCAGCAGCAATCAACATCGGGACCCCACTTCCGAGCAGTACTTC

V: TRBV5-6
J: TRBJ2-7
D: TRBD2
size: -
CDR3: CASSFRLTGGFYEQYF
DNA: TGTGCCAGCAGCTTCCGGTTAACGGGAGGGTTTTACGAGCAGTACTTC

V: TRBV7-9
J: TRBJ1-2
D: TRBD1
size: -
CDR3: CASSLGQDRYGYTF
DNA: TGTGCCAGCAGCCTTGGACAGGACCGGTATGGCTACACCTTC

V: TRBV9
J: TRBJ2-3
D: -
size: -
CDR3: CASTGGLAGPTDTQYF
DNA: TGTGCCAGCACAGGGGGCCTAGCGGGGCCCACAGATACGCAGTATTTT

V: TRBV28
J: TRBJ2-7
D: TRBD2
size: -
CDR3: CASRLPSGTSGTYEQYF
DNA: TGTGCCAGCAGGTTACCCTCCGGGACTAGCGGAACCTACGAGCAGTACTTC

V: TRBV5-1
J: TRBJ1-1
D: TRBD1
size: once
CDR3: CASSFRLTGAAEAFF
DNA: TGCGCCAGCAGCTTCCGATTAACAGGGGCAGCTGAAGCTTTCTTT

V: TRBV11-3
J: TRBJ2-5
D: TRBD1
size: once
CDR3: CASSPTGTGLETQYF
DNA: TGTGCCAGCAGCCCAACCGGGACAGGGCTCGAGACCCAGTACTTC

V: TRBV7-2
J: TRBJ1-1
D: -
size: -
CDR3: CASSSRDTRVGTEAFF
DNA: TGTGCCAGCAGCTCCAGGGACACCCGTGTTGGGACTGAAGCTTTCTTT

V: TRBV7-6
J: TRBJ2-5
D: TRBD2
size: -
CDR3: CASSLGLAGGLGRETQYF
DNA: TGTGCCAGCAGCCTGGGACTAGCGGGAGGCCTAGGGAGAGAGACCCAGTACTTC

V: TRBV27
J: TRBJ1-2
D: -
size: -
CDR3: CASSPTWTDYYGYTF
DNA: TGTGCCAGCAGTCCAACTTGGACAGATTACTATGGCTACACCTTC

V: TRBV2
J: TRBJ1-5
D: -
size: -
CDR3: CASKNSLNQPQHF
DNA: TGTGCCAGCAAAAACAGTTTAAATCAGCCCCAGCATTTT

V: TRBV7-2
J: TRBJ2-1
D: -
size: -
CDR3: CASSTPGRKNEQFF
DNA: TGTGCCAGCAGCACACCCGGACGGAAAAATGAGCAGTTCTTC

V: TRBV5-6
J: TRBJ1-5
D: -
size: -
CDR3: CASSSGGLTYSNQPQHF
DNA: TGTGCCAGCAGCTCGGGGGGCCTAACCTATAGCAATCAGCCCCAGCATTTT

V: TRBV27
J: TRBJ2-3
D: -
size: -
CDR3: CASSLGLTDTQYF
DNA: TGTGCCAGCAGTTTGGGGCTCACAGATACGCAGTATTTT

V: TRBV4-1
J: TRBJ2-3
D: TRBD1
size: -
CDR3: CASSPGGTGDTQYF
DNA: TGCGCCAGCAGTCCCGGGGGGACAGGGGATACGCAGTATTTT

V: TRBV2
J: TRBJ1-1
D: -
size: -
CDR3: CASSSGETVTEAFF
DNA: TGTGCCAGCAGTTCCGGAGAAACAGTTACTGAAGCTTTCTTT

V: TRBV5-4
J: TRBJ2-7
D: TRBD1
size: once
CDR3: CASSPGTGTYEQYF
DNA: TGTGCCAGCAGTCCCGGGACAGGCACCTACGAGCAGTACTTC

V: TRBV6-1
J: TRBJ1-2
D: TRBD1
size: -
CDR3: CASSEGQGASYTF
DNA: TGTGCCAGCAGTGAAGGACAGGGGGCAAGCTACACCTTC

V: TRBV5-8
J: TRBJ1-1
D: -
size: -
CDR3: CASSLFIGSMNTEAFF
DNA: TGTGCCAGCAGCTTGTTTATCGGCAGCATGAACACTGAAGCTTTCTTT

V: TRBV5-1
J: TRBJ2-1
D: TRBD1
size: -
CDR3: CASGDRAGGEQFF
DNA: TGCGCCAGCGGGGACAGGGCGGGTGGTGAGCAGTTCTTC

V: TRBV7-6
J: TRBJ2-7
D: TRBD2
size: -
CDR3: CASSLAGTTDEQYF
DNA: TGTGCCAGCAGCTTAGCGGGGACTACCGACGAGCAGTACTTC

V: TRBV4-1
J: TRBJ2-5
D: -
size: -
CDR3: CASSPGGGEGGEETQYF
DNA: TGCGCCAGCAGCCCCGGTGGGGGGGAAGGGGGAGAAGAGACCCAGTACTTC

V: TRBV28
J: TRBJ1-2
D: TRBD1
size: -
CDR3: CASSLVLRDRDNYGYTF
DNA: TGTGCCAGCAGTTTAGTTCTCCGGGACAGGGACAACTATGGCTACACCTTC

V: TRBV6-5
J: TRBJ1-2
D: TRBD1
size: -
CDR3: CASSYGVGGDYGYTF
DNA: TGTGCCAGCAGTTATGGAGTAGGGGGCGACTATGGCTACACCTTC

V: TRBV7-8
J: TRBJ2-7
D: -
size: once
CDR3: CASSRGLSYEQYF
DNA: TGTGCCAGCAGCCGCGGACTTTCCTACGAGCAGTACTTC

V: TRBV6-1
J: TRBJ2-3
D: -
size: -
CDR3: CASHNPSKHLTF
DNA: TGTGCCAGCCACAACCCTTCGAAACACCTTACTTTT

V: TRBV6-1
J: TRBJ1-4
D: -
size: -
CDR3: CASSALSVSGFGGQDEKLFF
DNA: TGTGCCAGCAGTGCCCTATCGGTCTCTGGATTTGGGGGCCAGGATGAAAAACTGTTTTTT

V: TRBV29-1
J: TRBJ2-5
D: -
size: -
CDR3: CSVGTPPLETQYF
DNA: TGCAGCGTTGGGACACCTCCCCTAGAGACCCAGTACTTC

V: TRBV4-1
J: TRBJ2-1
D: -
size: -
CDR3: CASSQFWTQNEQFF
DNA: TGCGCCAGCAGCCAATTTTGGACTCAGAATGAGCAGTTCTTC

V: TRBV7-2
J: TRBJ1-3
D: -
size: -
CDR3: CASSMDSRNTIYF
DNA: TGTGCCAGCAGCATGGACAGTAGAAACACCATATATTTT

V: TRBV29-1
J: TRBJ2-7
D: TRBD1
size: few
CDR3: CSGGKGQGYEQYF
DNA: TGCAGCGGGGGTAAGGGACAGGGCTACGAGCAGTACTTC

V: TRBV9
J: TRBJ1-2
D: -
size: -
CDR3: CASSVDRKNYGYTF
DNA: TGTGCCAGCAGCGTAGACAGAAAGAACTATGGCTACACCTTC

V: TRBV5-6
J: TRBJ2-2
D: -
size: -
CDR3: CASSQPSGTRTGELFF
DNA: TGTGCCAGCAGCCAACCGTCCGGGACCCGTACCGGGGAGCTGTTTTTT

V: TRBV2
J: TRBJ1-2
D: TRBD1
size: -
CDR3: CASSVGQGNYGYTF
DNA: TGTGCCAGCAGTGTGGGACAGGGGAACTATGGCTACACCTTC

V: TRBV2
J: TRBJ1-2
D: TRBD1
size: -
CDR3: CASKAGGGYGYTF
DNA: TGTGCCAGCAAAGCAGGGGGCGGCTATGGCTACACCTTC

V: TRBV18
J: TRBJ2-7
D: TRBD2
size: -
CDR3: CASSPPLAGSIQYF
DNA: TGTGCCAGCTCACCACCACTAGCGGGAAGCATACAGTACTTC

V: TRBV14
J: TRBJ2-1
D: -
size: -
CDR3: CASSQDREVPEQFF
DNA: TGTGCCAGCAGCCAAGATCGCGAGGTCCCAGAGCAGTTCTTC

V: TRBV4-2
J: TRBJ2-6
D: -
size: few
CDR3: CASSQEGSSGANVLTF
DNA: TGTGCCAGCAGCCAAGAAGGGAGCTCTGGGGCCAACGTCCTGACTTTC

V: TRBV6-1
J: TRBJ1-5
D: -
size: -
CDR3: CASSETGVAQHF
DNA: TGTGCCAGCAGTGAAACGGGCGTGGCCCAGCATTTT

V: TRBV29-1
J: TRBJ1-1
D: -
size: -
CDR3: CSVVVVNTEAFF
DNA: TGCAGCGTTGTCGTAGTTAACACTGAAGCTTTCTTT

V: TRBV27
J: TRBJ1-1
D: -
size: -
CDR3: CASSSLSDLNTEAFF
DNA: TGTGCCAGCAGTTCATTAAGCGATCTTAACACTGAAGCTTTCTTT

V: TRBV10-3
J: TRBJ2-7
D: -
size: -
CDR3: CAISDRQTSYEQYF
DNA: TGTGCCATCAGTGACAGGCAGACCTCCTACGAGCAGTACTTC

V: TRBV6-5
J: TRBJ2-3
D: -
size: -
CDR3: CASSYGGSGGDTQYF
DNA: TGTGCCAGCAGTTACGGGGGGTCAGGAGGAGATACGCAGTATTTT

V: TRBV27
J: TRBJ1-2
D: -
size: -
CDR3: CASSGTEWGYTF
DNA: TGTGCCAGCAGTGGGACCGAGTGGGGCTACACCTTC

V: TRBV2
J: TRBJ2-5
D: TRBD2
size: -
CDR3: CASSGLAGLETQYF
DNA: TGTGCCAGCAGTGGACTAGCGGGGTTGGAGACCCAGTACTTC

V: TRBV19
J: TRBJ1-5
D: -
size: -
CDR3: CASSIRRDSNQPQHF
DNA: TGTGCCAGTAGTATCCGGAGAGATAGCAATCAGCCCCAGCATTTT

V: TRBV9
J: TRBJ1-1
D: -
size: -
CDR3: CASNRPGVTEAFF
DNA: TGTGCCAGCAACAGGCCCGGGGTGACTGAAGCTTTCTTT

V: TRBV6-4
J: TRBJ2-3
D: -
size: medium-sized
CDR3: CASSISAESTDTQYF
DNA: TGTGCCAGCAGTATTTCGGCGGAAAGCACAGATACGCAGTATTTT

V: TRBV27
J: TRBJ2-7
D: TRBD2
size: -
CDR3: CASSLSGGGVYEQYF
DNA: TGTGCCAGCAGTTTATCCGGGGGGGGCGTTTACGAGCAGTACTTC